The next 29 T cell receptor beta chains were all read from a single sample in a study of cytomegalovirus exposure and HLA in healthy donors. Both 60 Vbeta primers and 13 Jbeta primers went into the PCR. Assay: immunoSEQ multiplex PCR; the TCRdb copy retains only in-frame clones and omits some. The table records 20,000 to 25,000 clones, approximately 80% of them present only once. Sequencing was performed on PBMCs. The receptors come from a man aged 60 to 75 in good health and CMV-seronegative.

The chain uses TRBV6-5 and TRBJ2-3; D may be TRBD2 (5 bases). Deletions cut 4 bases from V and 10 bases from J, with 9 bases between. Germline values: CDR1 MNHEY, CDR2 SVGAGI. This CDR3 contains 11 residues. The CDR3 sequence is CASSWERPQYF. The CDR3 DNA reads TGTGCCAGCAGTTGGGAGCGACCGCAGTATTTT.

This clone showed up just once. The chain couples TRBV6-1 to TRBJ1-4; TRBD1 is a possible D gene (5 bases). CDR3 size: 16 residues. Trimming stripped 3 bases from V and 2 bases from J, with 13 bases between. Germline V CDR1 and CDR2: MNHNS, SASEGT. CDR3 DNA: TGTGCCAGCAGTGACAGGGTTTTTGGGACTAATGAAAAACTGTTTTTT. Translation: CASSDRVFGTNEKLFF.

This chain links TRBV9 with TRBJ1-4; TRBD1 matches 9 bases. Germline loops: CDR1 SGDLS, CDR2 YYNGEE. CDR3 size: 16 residues. Trimming cost V 1 base and J 6 bases; bases outside gene matches: 7. CDR3 nucleotide sequence: TGTGCCAGCAGCGTACTACCGGGACAGGGTTATGAAAAACTGTTTTTT. Translated, it gives CASSVLPGQGYEKLFF.

The V call is TRBV7-3, the J call TRBJ2-3; a possible D gene is TRBD2 (5 bases). Trimming took 5 bases from V and 5 from J, leaving 8 bases between them. The germline V gene encodes CDR1 SGHTA and CDR2 FQGTGA. The CDR3 totals 12 residues. The CDR3 loop reads CASSRGGDTQYF. CDR3 coding DNA: TGTGCCAGCAGCCGCGGAGGAGATACGCAGTATTTT.

V gene TRBV6-6 combines with J gene TRBJ2-7; TRBD1 agrees at 10 bases. There are 16 residues in the CDR3. The J segment lost 1 base and the V segment lost 5 bases, leaving 8 bases of the junction unmatched. Germline V gene sequence: CDR1 MNHNY, CDR2 SVGAGI (reference sequence). CDR3 bases: TGTGCCAGCAGTGCCTCCGGGACAGGGGAATCCTACGAGCAGTACTTC. Its protein is CASSASGTGESYEQYF.

Comment on this clone: One end of the junction does not line up with germline, which may come from a read error. The chain links TRBV28 to TRBJ1-2, with unresolved D. CDR1 MDHEN and CDR2 SYDVKM come from the germline V gene. The CDR3 has 11 amino acids. CDR3 region: CASSSNYGYAF. DNA of the CDR3: TGTGCCAGCAGTTCCAACTATGGCTACGCCTTC.

This clone was picked up a small number of times. The rearrangement links TRBV6-1 to TRBJ1-6, with D maybe TRBD1 (5 bases). With 3 bases removed from V and 10 bases from J, the gap between germline ends came to 10 bases. Germline lookup yields CDR1 MNHNS and CDR2 SASEGT. The CDR3 is 13 residues long. The CDR3 sequence: CASSEGPNSPLHF. For the CDR3, the DNA is TGTGCCAGCAGTGAGGGGCCTAACTCACCCCTCCACTTT.

The chain carries TRBV5-1 and TRBJ2-1; weak D call: TRBD1 (6 bases). Per the germline V gene, CDR1 is SGHRS and CDR2 is YFSETQ. The CDR3 runs 15 residues. The ends were cut back, 4 bases at V and 6 bases at J, with 17 bases in the middle. The CDR3 region is CASSMGTWSGNEQFF. CDR3 bases: TGCGCCAGCAGCATGGGGACATGGTCCGGCAATGAGCAGTTCTTC.

Remarks on this clone: The junction and the germline gene differ at one end; a read error may be behind it. The rearrangement links TRBV7-9 to TRBJ1-2, with 7 nucleotides matching TRBD1. The CDR3 loop spans 14 amino acids. Germline V gene sequence: CDR1 SEHNR, CDR2 FQNEAQ (reference sequence). The CDR3 is CSSSSDREGYGYTF. In DNA, the CDR3 is TGTTCCAGCAGTTCAGACAGGGAAGGGTATGGCTACACCTTC.

The V gene is TRBV6-5, the J gene TRBJ2-3, with TRBD2 matching over 8 bases. The germline CDR1 and CDR2 sequences are MNHEY and SVGAGI. The CDR3 sequence is 15 residues long. V shed 1 base, J shed 3 bases, and the junction held 3 bases outside the gene matches. CDR3 coding DNA: TGTGCCAGCAGTTACTTGTCGGGAGGGACAGATACGCAGTATTTT. Residues: CASSYLSGGTDTQYF.

The table lists this clone with a count of one. This chain uses TRBV21-1 with TRBJ2-1; the D segment call TRBD1 is taken from the table without a DNA check. TRBV21-1 is deemed a pseudogene. CDR3 length: 15 residues. The CDR3 coding sequence is TGTGCCAGCAGGGCCGGGACAGCCACCTACAATGAGCAGTTCTTC. It encodes CASRAGTATYNEQFF.

The chain joins TRBV11-2 to TRBJ1-3, with D possibly TRBD1 on 6 matching bases. Between the trimmed V and J ends, which lost 5 bases and 8 bases, there was a span of 19 bases. CDR1 and CDR2 (germline): SGHAT, FQNNGV. The CDR3 covers 15 residues. CDR3: CASSIRADRSDTIYF. DNA of the CDR3: TGTGCCAGCAGCATCCGGGCCGACAGGTCAGACACCATATATTTT.

This chain joins TRBV7-2 and TRBJ2-7; 10 bases line up with TRBD2. The CDR3 covers 14 residues. The germline V gene has CDR1 SGHTA and CDR2 FQGNSA. V was clipped by 3 bases and J by 3 bases; unmatched bases: 2. CDR3 nucleotide sequence: TGTGCCAGCAGCTTTACTAGCGGGAACTACGAGCAGTACTTC. Protein product: CASSFTSGNYEQYF.

V is TRBV5-1 and J is TRBJ2-7; D may be TRBD2 (6 bases). Germline values: CDR1 SGHRS, CDR2 YFSETQ. CDR3 size: 14 residues. Trimming took 6 bases from V and 1 from J, leaving 14 bases between them. The CDR3 region has the DNA TGCGCCAGCACCTCGGGACTGGATTCCTACGAGCAGTACTTC. Protein sequence: CASTSGLDSYEQYF. Full variable domain (missing parts from reference TRBV5-1 and TRBJ2-7): KAGVTQTPRYLIKTRGQQVTLSCSPISGHRSVSWYQQTPGQGLQFLFEYFSETQRNKGNFPGRFSGRQFSNSRSEMNVSTLELGDSALYLCASTSGLDSYEQYFGPGTRLTVT.

The genes are TRBV29-1 and TRBJ2-5; D not certain. Germline V gene lookup returns CDR1 SQVTM and CDR2 ANQGSEA. V lost 4 bases and J lost 2, with 11 bases in between. The length of the CDR3 is 13 residues. Here the CDR3 reads CSVVGPDQETQYF. CDR3 bases: TGCAGCGTTGTTGGCCCCGATCAAGAGACCCAGTACTTC.

The chain carries TRBV5-4 and TRBJ2-7; 8 positions agree with TRBD2. V trimming: 4 bases; J trimming: 2 bases; junction bases outside the gene matches: 2. This CDR3 is 13 amino acids long. Germline V gene data show CDR1 as SGHNT and CDR2 as YYREEE (reference sequence). CDR3 residues: CASSQGLAYEQYF. CDR3 DNA sequence: TGTGCCAGCAGCCAGGGACTAGCCTACGAGCAGTACTTC.

The chain links TRBV5-6 to TRBJ2-2; the D gene is possibly TRBD2 (7 bases). The V end was cut by 2 bases, the J end by 5 bases, with 10 bases between. This CDR3 is built from 14 residues. Germline CDR1 reads SGHDT; CDR2 reads YYEEEE. The CDR3 sequence is CASSFRGGTGELFF. In DNA, the CDR3 is TGTGCCAGCAGCTTCAGGGGAGGGACCGGGGAGCTGTTTTTT. Full variable domain (missing parts from reference TRBV5-6 and TRBJ2-2): DAGVTQSPTHLIKTRGQQVTLRCSPKSGHDTVSWYQQALGQGPQFIFQYYEEEERQRGNFPDRFSGHQFPNYSSELNVNALLLGDSALYLCASSFRGGTGELFFGEGSRLTVL.

V and J are TRBV5-4 and TRBJ2-3; TRBD2 matches at 11 bases. Germline trimming cut 0 bases from V and 2 bases from J; bases unmatched to any gene: 5. The length of the CDR3 is 17 residues. Germline values: CDR1 SGHNT, CDR2 YYREEE (reference sequence). As DNA, the CDR3 is TGTGCCAGCAGCTTGGACGGTAGCGGGGGGGTCACAGATACGCAGTATTTT. Translating gives CASSLDGSGGVTDTQYF.

The chain recombines TRBV6-5 with TRBJ2-3; 8 bases are shared with TRBD2. V trimming: 8 bases; J trimming: 0 bases; junction bases outside the gene matches: 4. Germline CDR1 MNHEY, CDR2 SVGAGI. The CDR3 loop spans 14 amino acids. The CDR3 protein is CASHRGGSTDTQYF. Here the CDR3 DNA reads TGTGCCAGCCACCGGGGGGGTAGCACAGATACGCAGTATTTT.

V is TRBV6-1 and J is TRBJ2-3, with D possibly being TRBD2 (6 bases). The CDR3 loop spans 15 amino acids. Germline V gives CDR1 MNHNS, CDR2 SASEGT. Trimming took 4 bases from V and 2 from J, leaving 13 bases between them. The CDR3 loop reads CASSGGGTTTDTQYF. CDR3 DNA sequence: TGTGCCAGCAGTGGAGGCGGGACCACCACAGATACGCAGTATTTT.

V is TRBV7-9 and J is TRBJ1-1; TRBD1 aligns across 8 bases. The germline CDR1 and CDR2 sequences are SEHNR and FQNEAQ (reference sequence). The CDR3 is 16 amino acids. The trim removed 5 bases at V and 5 bases at J, leaving 13 bases unmatched. The CDR3 reads CASSTDRVDPTTEAFF. In DNA form, the CDR3 reads TGTGCCAGCAGCACGGACAGGGTAGATCCTACGACTGAAGCTTTCTTT.

The V call is TRBV5-8, the J call TRBJ2-3; TRBD2 agrees at 11 bases. The CDR3 loop spans 19 amino acids. Germline CDR1 reads SGHTS; CDR2 reads YDEGEE. The J segment lost 1 base and the V segment lost 0 bases, leaving 10 bases of the junction unmatched. The CDR3 DNA sequence: TGTGCCAGCAGCTTGGGGGCTTGGGGGACTAGCGGTCGCACAGATACGCAGTATTTT. As protein: CASSLGAWGTSGRTDTQYF.

Regarding this clone: An end of the junction does not agree with germline; a read error may underlie this. This chain links TRBV7-9 with TRBJ1-3; 8 bases agree with TRBD1. Per the germline V gene, CDR1 is SEHNR and CDR2 is FQNEAQ (reference sequence). The CDR3 totals 16 residues. The DNA for the CDR3 is TGTGCCCGCAGCTTAGCTGGACAGGGCTCCGGAAACACCATATATTTT. This gives the protein CARSLAGQGSGNTIYF.

The chain employs TRBV19 and TRBJ2-1; TRBD1 might be the D (5 bases). The CDR3 has 13 residues. The V end lost 1 base, the J end lost 9 bases, and 10 bases lay between the germline ends. CDR1 and CDR2 (germline): LNHDA, SQIVND (reference sequence). The CDR3 bases are TGTGCCAGTAGTATAGGAGCAGGGCGTGAGCAGTTCTTC. Amino acid sequence: CASSIGAGREQFF.

This rearrangement joins TRBV10-2 to TRBJ1-4; 7 nucleotides agree with TRBD1. The V segment lost 6 bases and the J segment 5 bases; nucleotides outside the gene matches: 6. The CDR3 spans 14 residues. Germline CDR1 reads WSHSY; CDR2 reads SAAADI. CDR3 sequence (DNA): TGCGCCAGCAGCGAATCAGGGGGGAATGAAAAACTGTTTTTT. It codes for CASSESGGNEKLFF.

J is TRBJ2-3 and V is TRBV30; maybe TRBD2 (6 bases). The CDR3 totals 16 residues. Trimming took off 1 base at V and 0 bases at J, with 14 bases between the two ends. The germline V gene encodes CDR1 GTSNPN and CDR2 SVGIG (reference sequence). CDR3 in DNA: TGTGCCTGGAGTGCGAGAGCCGGGGGTAGCACAGATACGCAGTATTTT. Protein: CAWSARAGGSTDTQYF.

The chain couples TRBV18 to TRBJ2-7, with 7 bases fitting TRBD2. The V and J ends lost 1 base and 3 bases, in that order; junction bases with no gene match: 6. Looked up from germline, CDR1 is KGHSH and CDR2 is LQKENI. This CDR3 has 15 amino acids. The CDR3 sequence is CASSPRVSGNYEQYF. In DNA, the CDR3 is TGTGCCAGCTCACCACGTGTGAGCGGGAACTACGAGCAGTACTTC.

The chain carries TRBV7-8 and TRBJ2-7, with D possibly TRBD1 on 5 matching bases. Germline-derived CDR1 and CDR2 are SGHVS and FQNEAQ. The CDR3 covers 16 residues. V was clipped by 0 bases and J by 5 bases, with 17 bases between them. The CDR3: CASSLARQGNYNEQYF. CDR3 in DNA: TGTGCCAGCAGCTTAGCGAGGCAGGGTAATTATAACGAGCAGTACTTC.

The chain combines TRBV6-1 with TRBJ2-3; maybe TRBD1 (6 bases). V lost 1 base to trimming and J lost 6 bases, with 20 bases between them. Germline values: CDR1 MNHNS, CDR2 SASEGT. This CDR3 has 17 residues. The CDR3 DNA follows: TGTGCCAGCAGTGAAGATCCAGGGGACCCTCGGTCGGATACGCAGTATTTT. Amino acids: CASSEDPGDPRSDTQYF.